This record concerns one T cell receptor (beta chain) sequence. Its cognate antigen has yet to be identified. Nothing much larger sits one base from this clone, and base qualities are not available. The data were obtained in a study of Ad26.COV2.S vaccination and SARS-CoV-2 variants (dated by TCRdb to about 2021). For the study in its entirety: Vaccine-arm donors were drawn from COV1001, a multicentre, randomized, double-blind, placebo-controlled phase I-IIa trial of Ad26.COV2.S in healthy adults. Investigators did not know the trial group allocation while performing experiments and assessing outcomes. Ad26.COV2.S was administered intramuscularly at 5 x 10^10 or 1 x 10^11 viral particles, either as a single shot or as two shots given 56 days apart. A total of roughly 32 samples were included in the TCR-sequenced set, comprising roughly 19 Ad26.COV2.S vaccine recipients, 5 placebo recipients and 8 SARS-CoV-2 convalescent individuals. Participants in the trial were split at random into five groups of five each, receiving low-dose or high-dose Ad26.COV2.S once or twice, or else placebo on both occasions. TCRbeta repertoire sequencing served as the tool for gauging how specific and how broad the SARS-CoV-2-reactive T cell receptors were following Ad26.COV2.S vaccination.

What the work shows at the level of the full study, not this receptor alone: The study was not powered for comparison of responses between vaccine doses or regimens. Substantial breadth of spike-specific CD8+ and CD4+ T cell responses was reported after vaccination. Comparable non-spike TCR breadth was observed between vaccine and placebo recipients, consistent with only spike being contained in the vaccine. According to the authors, total T cell responses may have been underestimated by the TCR breadth and depth analyses. Ad26.COV2.S recipients had higher spike-specific TCR breadth than placebo recipients (P = 0.0014).

Measured from the cysteine to the phenylalanine, the CDR3 is 14 residues long. Here the CDR3 DNA is all that survives: 42 bases in frame from base 1. Reading the germline V gene gives CDR1 SGDLS and CDR2 YYNGEE. Compared with germline, V lacks 4 bases and J lacks 5 bases; bases without a gene match: 6. The immunoSEQ Assay was the method used to sequence TCRbeta CDR3 regions. After extraction, genomic DNA underwent amplification by bias-controlled multiplex PCR, followed by high-throughput sequencing. The paper's data handling went like this. Collapsing and filtering of sequences were performed to quantify the absolute abundance of each unique TCRbeta CDR3 region. T cell fraction was estimated by normalizing TCRbeta template counts to usable DNA, which was measured by amplifying reference genes present in all nucleated cells. Repertoire TCRs were annotated as SARS-CoV-2-specific by exact matching of V gene, CDR3 amino acid sequence and J gene to a known reactive TCR set. The reference SARS-CoV-2 TCR set was derived from MIRA and filtered for enrichment in COVID-19-positive ImmuneCODE repertoires, a step that removed public or cross-reactive TCRs. Using the MIRA antigens, annotated TCRs were further analysed by specific ORF or by position within an ORF. Breadth was defined as the number of annotated unique rearrangements divided by the total number of unique productive rearrangements, and depth was defined as the summed frequency of the annotated unique rearrangements. Two-sided Wilcoxon rank-sum tests were used to compare TCR breadth between groups. TCRdb mirrors the immuneACCESS table, restricted to in-frame sequences. Some clones are absent from its copies; in checked studies, under half trace to an unresolved V gene, and the reason for the others is unknown. That table furnishes V, J and clone size, whereas the DNA furnished D and trimming. This sample lists more than 300,000 clones; 86% were detected once. The ten largest account for roughly 10% of the sample.

This sample's treatment or condition label indicates: some 20 received Ad26.COV2.S at low or high dose, single or two shots; about 5 received placebo; per-sample allocation not given. For vaccine and placebo recipients, repertoires were sequenced using samples collected on day 63 after the first injection. Cohort 1b enrolled some 25 adults aged 18-55 years at a single site in Boston, USA, between 29 July and 7 August 2020. Ad26.COV2.S consisted of a replication-incompetent adenovirus type 26 vector by which a prefusion-stabilized SARS-CoV-2 spike protein from the original Wuhan strain was expressed.

The sequence is built from TRBV9 and TRBJ1-1; the central 9 bases match TRBD1. The sample here was peripheral blood, taken in a trial of Ad26.COV2.S vaccine versus placebo. The sequence came from a person between 18 and 60 years old who received the Ad26.COV2.S COVID-19 vaccine or a placebo. The base sequence is TGTGCCAGCAGCCCACAGGGGGCGGGTACTGAAGCTTTCTTT. Translated, this is CASSPQGAGTEAFF. With the rest looked up from the reference TRBV9 and TRBJ1-1 genes rather than sequenced, the full variable domain is DSGVTQTPKHLITATGQRVTLRCSPRSGDLSVYWYQQSLDQGLQFLIQYYNGEERAKGNILERFSAQQFPDLHSELNLSSLELGDSALYFCASSPQGAGTEAFFGQGTRLTVV.